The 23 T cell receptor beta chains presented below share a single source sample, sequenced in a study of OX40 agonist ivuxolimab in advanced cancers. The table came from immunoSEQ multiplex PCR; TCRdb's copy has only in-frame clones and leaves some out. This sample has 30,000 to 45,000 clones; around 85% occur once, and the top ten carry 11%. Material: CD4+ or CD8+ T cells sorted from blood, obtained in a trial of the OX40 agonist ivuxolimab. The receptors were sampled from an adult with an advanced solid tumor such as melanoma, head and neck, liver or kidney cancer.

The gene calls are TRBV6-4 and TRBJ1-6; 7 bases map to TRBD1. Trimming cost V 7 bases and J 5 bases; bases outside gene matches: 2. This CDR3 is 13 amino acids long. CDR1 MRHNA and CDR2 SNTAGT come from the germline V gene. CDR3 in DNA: TGTGCCAGCACTACAGGGGATAATTCACCCCTCCACTTT. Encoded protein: CASTTGDNSPLHF.

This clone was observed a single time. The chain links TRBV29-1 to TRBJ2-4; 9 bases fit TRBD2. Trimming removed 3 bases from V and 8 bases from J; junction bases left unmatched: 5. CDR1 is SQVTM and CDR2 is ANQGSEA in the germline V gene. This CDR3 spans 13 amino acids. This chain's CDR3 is CSVEASGEDIQYF. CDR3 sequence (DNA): TGCAGCGTTGAGGCTAGCGGGGAGGACATTCAGTACTTC.

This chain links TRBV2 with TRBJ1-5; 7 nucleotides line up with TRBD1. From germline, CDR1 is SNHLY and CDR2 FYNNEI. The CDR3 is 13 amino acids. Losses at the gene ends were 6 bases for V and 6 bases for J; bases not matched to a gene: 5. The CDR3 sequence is CASRGTGAQPQHF. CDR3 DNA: TGTGCCAGCAGGGGAACAGGGGCTCAGCCCCAGCATTTT. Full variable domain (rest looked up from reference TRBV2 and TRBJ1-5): EPEVTQTPSHQVTQMGQEVILRCVPISNHLYFYWYRQILGQKVEFLVSFYNNEISEKSEIFDDQFSVERPDGSNFTLKIRSTKLEDSAMYFCASRGTGAQPQHFGDGTRLSIL.

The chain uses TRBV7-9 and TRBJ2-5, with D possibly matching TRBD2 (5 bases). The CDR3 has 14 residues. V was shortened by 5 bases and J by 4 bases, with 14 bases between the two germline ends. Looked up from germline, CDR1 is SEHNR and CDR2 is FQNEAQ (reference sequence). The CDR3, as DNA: TGTGCCAGCAGCACTCGGACTTCGGTAGAGACCCAGTACTTC. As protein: CASSTRTSVETQYF.

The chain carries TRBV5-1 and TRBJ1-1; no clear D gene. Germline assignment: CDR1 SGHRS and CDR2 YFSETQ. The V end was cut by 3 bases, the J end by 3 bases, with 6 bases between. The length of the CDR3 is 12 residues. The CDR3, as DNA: TGCGCCAGCAGCTCCGGGGACACTGAAGCTTTCTTT. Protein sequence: CASSSGDTEAFF.

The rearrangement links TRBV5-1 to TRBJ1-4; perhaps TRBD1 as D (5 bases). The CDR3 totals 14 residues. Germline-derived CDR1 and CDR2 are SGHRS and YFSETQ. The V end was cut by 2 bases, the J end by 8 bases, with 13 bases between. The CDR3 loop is CASSFGGGYEKLFF. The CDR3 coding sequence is TGCGCCAGCAGCTTCGGGGGAGGGTACGAAAAACTGTTTTTT.

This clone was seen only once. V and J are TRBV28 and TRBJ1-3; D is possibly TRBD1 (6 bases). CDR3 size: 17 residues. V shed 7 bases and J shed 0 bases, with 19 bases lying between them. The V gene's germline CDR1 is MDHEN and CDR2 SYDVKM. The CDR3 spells CASNFGGASHSGNTIYF. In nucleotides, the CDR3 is TGTGCCAGCAATTTTGGGGGGGCCAGTCACTCTGGAAACACCATATATTTT.

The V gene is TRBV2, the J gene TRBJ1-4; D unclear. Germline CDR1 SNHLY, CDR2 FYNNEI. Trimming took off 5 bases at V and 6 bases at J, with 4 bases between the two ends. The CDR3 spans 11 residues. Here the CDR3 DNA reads TGTGCCAGCAGTAGAGATGAAAAACTGTTTTTT. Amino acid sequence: CASSRDEKLFF.

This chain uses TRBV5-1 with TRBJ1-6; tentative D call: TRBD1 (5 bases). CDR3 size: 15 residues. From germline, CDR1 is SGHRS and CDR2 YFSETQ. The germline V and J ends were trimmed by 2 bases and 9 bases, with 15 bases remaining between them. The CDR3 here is CASSFNSGGGSPLHF. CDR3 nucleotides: TGCGCCAGCAGCTTTAACAGCGGCGGGGGTTCACCCCTCCACTTT.

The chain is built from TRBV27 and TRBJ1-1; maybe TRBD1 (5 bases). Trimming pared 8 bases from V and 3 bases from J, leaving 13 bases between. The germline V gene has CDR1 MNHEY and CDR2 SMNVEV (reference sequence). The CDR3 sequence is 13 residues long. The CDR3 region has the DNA TGTGCCAGCTGCGGGGGGGTATACACTGAAGCTTTCTTT. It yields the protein CASCGGVYTEAFF.

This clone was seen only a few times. CDR3 bases: TGTGCCTCCCGGTGGAGGGAAGGGACTGAAGCTTTCTTT. Amino acid sequence: CASRWREGTEAFF. This chain uses TRBV30 with TRBJ1-1, with unresolved D. Germline-derived CDR1 and CDR2 are GTSNPN and SVGIG (reference sequence). The V end lost 7 bases, the J end lost 5 bases, and 17 bases lay between the germline ends. This CDR3 contains 13 residues.

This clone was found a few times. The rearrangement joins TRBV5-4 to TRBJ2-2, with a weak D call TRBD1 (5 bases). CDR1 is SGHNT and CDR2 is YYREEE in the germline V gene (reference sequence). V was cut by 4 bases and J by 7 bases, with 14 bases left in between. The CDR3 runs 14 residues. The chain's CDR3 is CASSPQGQGGELFF. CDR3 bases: TGTGCCAGCAGCCCGCAGGGTCAGGGCGGGGAGCTGTTTTTT.

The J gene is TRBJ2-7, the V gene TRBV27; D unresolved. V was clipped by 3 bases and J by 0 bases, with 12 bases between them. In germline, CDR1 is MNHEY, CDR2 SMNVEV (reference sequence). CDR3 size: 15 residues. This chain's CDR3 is CASSFAPSSSYEQYF. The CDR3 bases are TGTGCCAGCAGTTTCGCCCCTTCGAGCTCCTACGAGCAGTACTTC.

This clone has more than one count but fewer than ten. CDR3 nucleotide sequence: TGCGCCAGCAGCCTTGGGGTAGGGGCTAACTATGGCTACACCTTC. Its translation: CASSLGVGANYGYTF. The rearrangement links TRBV5-1 to TRBJ1-2; possible D gene TRBD1, 5 bases. The CDR3 has 15 residues. V dropped 4 bases and J dropped 0 bases, with 13 bases sitting between them. Germline CDR1 SGHRS, CDR2 YFSETQ.

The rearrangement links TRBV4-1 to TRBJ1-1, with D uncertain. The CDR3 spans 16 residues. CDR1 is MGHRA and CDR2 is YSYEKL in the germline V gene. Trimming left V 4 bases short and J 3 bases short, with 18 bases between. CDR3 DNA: TGCGCCAGCAGCCCCGGGCCTCTCCTTGGGGACACTGAAGCTTTCTTT. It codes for CASSPGPLLGDTEAFF.

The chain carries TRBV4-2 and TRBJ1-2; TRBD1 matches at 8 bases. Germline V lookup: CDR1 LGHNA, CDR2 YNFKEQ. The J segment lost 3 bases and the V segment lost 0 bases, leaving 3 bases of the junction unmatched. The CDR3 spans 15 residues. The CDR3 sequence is CASSQDPDRDYGYTF. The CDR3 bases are TGTGCCAGCAGCCAAGATCCGGACAGGGACTATGGCTACACCTTC.

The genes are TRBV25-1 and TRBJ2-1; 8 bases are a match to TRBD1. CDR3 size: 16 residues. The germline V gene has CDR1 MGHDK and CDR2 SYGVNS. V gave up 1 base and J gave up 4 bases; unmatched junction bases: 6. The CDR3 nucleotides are TGTGCCAGCAGTGAATTCCCGGGACAGGCGTACAATGAGCAGTTCTTC. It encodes CASSEFPGQAYNEQFF.

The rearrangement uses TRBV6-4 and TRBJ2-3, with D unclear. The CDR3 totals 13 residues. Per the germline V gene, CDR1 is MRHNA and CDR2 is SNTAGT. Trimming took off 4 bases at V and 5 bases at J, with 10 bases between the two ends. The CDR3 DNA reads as TGTGCCAGCAGTGGAACCAATGGAGATACGCAGTATTTT. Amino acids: CASSGTNGDTQYF.

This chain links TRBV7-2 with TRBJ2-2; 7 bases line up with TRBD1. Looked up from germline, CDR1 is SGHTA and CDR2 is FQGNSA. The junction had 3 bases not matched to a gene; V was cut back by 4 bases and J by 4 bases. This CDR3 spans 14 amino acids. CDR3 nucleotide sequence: TGTGCCAGCAGCTCGAGACAGGGCACCGGGGAGCTGTTTTTT. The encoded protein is CASSSRQGTGELFF. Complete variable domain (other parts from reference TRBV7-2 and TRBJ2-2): GAGVSQSPSNKVTEKGKDVELRCDPISGHTALYWYRQSLGQGLEFLIYFQGNSAPDKSGLPSDRFSAERTGGSVSTLTIQRTQQEDSAVYLCASSSRQGTGELFFGEGSRLTVL.

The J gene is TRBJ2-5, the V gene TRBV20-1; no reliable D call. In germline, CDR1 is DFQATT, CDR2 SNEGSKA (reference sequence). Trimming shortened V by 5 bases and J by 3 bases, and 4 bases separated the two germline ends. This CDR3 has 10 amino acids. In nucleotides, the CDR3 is TGCAGTGCTTACAAAGAGACCCAGTACTTC. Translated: CSAYKETQYF.

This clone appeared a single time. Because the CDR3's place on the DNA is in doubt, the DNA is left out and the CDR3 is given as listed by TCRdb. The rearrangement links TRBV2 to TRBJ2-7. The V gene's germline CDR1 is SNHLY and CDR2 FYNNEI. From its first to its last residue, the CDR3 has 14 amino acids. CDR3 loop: CASILEGVGYEQYF.

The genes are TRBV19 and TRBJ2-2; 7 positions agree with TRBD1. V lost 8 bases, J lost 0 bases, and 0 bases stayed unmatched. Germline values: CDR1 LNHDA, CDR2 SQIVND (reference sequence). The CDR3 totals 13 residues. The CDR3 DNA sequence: TGTGCCAGTGGGACAGCGAACACCGGGGAGCTGTTTTTT. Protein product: CASGTANTGELFF. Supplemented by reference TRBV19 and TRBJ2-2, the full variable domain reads DGGITQSPKYLFRKEGQNVTLSCEQNLNHDAMYWYRQDPGQGLRLIYYSQIVNDFQKGDIAEGYSVSREKKESFPLTVTSAQKNPTAFYLCASGTANTGELFFGEGSRLTVL.

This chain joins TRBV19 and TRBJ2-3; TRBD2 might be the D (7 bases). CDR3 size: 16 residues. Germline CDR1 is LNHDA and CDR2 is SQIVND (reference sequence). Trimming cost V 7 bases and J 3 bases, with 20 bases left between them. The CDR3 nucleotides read TGTGCCAGTACTCCCATTGGGGGGGCAAAGACAGATACGCAGTATTTT. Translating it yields CASTPIGGAKTDTQYF.